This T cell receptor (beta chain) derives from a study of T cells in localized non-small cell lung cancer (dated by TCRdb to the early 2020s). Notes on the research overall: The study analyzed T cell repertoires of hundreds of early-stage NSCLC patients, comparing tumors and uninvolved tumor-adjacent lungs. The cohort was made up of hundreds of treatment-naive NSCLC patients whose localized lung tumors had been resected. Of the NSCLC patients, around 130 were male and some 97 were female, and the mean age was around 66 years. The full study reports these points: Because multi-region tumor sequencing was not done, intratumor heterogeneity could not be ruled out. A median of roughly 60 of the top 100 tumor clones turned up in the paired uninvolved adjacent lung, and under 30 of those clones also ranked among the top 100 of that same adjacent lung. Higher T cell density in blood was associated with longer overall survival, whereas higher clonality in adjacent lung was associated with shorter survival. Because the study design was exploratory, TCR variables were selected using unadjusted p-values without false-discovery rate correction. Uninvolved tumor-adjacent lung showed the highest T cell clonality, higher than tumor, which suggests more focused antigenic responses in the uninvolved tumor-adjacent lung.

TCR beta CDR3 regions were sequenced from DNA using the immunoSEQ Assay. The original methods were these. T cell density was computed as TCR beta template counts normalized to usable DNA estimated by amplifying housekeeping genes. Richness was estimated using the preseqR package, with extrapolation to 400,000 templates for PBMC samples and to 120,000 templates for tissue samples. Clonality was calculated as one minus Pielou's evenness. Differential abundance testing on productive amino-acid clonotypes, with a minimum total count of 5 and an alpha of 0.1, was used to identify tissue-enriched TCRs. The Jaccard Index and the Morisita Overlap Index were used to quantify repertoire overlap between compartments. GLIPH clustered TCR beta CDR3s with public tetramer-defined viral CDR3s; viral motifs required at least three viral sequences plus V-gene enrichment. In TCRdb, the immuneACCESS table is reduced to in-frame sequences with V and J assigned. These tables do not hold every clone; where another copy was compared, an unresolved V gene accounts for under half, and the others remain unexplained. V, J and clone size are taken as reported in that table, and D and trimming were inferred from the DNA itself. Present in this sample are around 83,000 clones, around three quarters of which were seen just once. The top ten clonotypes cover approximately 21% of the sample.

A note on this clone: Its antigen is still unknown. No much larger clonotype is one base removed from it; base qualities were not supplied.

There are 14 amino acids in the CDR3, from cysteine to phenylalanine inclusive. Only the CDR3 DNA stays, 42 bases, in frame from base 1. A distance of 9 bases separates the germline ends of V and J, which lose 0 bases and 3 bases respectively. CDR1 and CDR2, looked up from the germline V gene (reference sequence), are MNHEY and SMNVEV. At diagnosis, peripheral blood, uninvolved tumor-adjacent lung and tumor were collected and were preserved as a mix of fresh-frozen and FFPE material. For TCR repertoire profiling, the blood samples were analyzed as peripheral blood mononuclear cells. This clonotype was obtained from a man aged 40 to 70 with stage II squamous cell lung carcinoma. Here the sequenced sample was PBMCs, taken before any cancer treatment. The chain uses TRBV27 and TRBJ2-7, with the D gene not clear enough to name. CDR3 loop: CASSLSGLHYEQYF. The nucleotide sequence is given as TGTGCCAGCAGTTTATCAGGGCTACACTACGAGCAGTACTTC.